This T cell receptor beta chain was retrieved from a study of blood T cells in healthy people across ages. It was with a sample-barcoded 5' primer and a J-beta primer mix that a second PCR of about 6 to 12 cycles was run. Each cDNA was tagged by a template-switch adaptor containing 12 random nucleotides. TCRdb passed the 5' RACE reads through MiXCR, listing each CDR3 protein once. Altogether 1,800,000 or so distinct CDR3 sequences are present, about two fifths being singletons, with the ten largest covering 20% to 25%. About this clonotype itself: The junction differs from germline at one of its ends, possibly a read error.

Ranging in age from about 6 to 90, the donors were healthy Caucasian individuals from Russia. Isolated per sample were at least 7 million PBMCs. Germline loops: CDR1 MNHEY, CDR2 SVGEGT. The CDR3 is 16 amino acids. The rearrangement links TRBV6-2 or TRBV6-3 to TRBJ1-5, with 7 bases lining up with TRBD1. Sequenced input: blood. This TCR was sampled from a human donor in good health. The CDR3 region has the DNA TGTGCCTGCAGTTCCACAGGGGACTATAGCAATCAGCCCCAGCATTTT. It specifies CACSSTGDYSNQPQHF.